Shown below are 12 T cell receptor beta chains from a single sample sequenced in a study of cytomegalovirus exposure and HLA in healthy donors. Both 60 Vbeta primers and 13 Jbeta primers went into the PCR. Sequenced by immunoSEQ multiplex PCR; TCRdb stores in-frame clones only, minus some. Of 100,000 to 150,000 clones in the sample, about 80% are singletons; the top ten hold 4%. Sequencing was carried out using PBMCs. These receptors were obtained from a middle-aged woman in good health and CMV-seronegative.

This clone came up a few times. The CDR3 DNA sequence: TGTGCCACTAGGGGGATGGGGGGCAATCAGCCCCAGCATTTT. Amino acids: CATRGMGGNQPQHF. The gene calls are TRBV10-3 and TRBJ1-5; D possibly corresponds to TRBD1 (6 bases). This CDR3 has 14 residues. V shed 10 bases and J shed 2 bases, with 15 bases lying between them. Germline V lookup: CDR1 ENHRY, CDR2 SYGVKD.

The CDR3 coding sequence is TGTGCCAGCAGCTCGCCAGCGGGCAGGGAGACCCAGTACTTC. Its protein product is CASSSPAGRETQYF. V usage is TRBV13 and J usage is TRBJ2-5, with a weak D call TRBD2 (6 bases). The CDR3 runs 14 residues. Germline CDR1 and CDR2: PRHDT and FYEKMQ (reference sequence). V lost 4 bases to trimming and J lost 5 bases, with 14 bases between them.

The CDR3 loop reads CASSPTGSYEQYF. The CDR3, as DNA: TGTGCCAGCAGTCCTACGGGCTCCTACGAGCAGTACTTC. The J gene is TRBJ2-7, the V gene TRBV28; D gene ambiguous. Trimming removed 5 bases from V and 0 bases from J, with 8 bases in between. The CDR3 is 13 amino acids. CDR1 and CDR2 (germline): MDHEN, SYDVKM. Full variable domain (remainder filled in from reference TRBV28 and TRBJ2-7): DVKVTQSSRYLVKRTGEKVFLECVQDMDHENMFWYRQDPGLGLRLIYFSYDVKMKEKGDIPEGYSVSREKKERFSLILESASTNQTSMYLCASSPTGSYEQYFGPGTRLTVT.

In this sample, this clone turned up once. The V call is TRBV11-3, the J call TRBJ1-1, with no clear D. Per the germline V gene, CDR1 is SGHNT and CDR2 is YENEEA. This CDR3 spans 13 amino acids. V lost 3 bases, J lost 1 base, and 6 bases lay in between. The DNA for the CDR3 is TGTGCCAGCAGCTTTACAGCGAACACTGAAGCTTTCTTT. Protein sequence: CASSFTANTEAFF.

V and J are TRBV13 and TRBJ2-1; D uncertain. This CDR3 has 12 residues. Germline-derived CDR1 and CDR2 are PRHDT and FYEKMQ (reference sequence). The V gene lost 1 base and the J gene lost 15 bases, with 13 bases spanning the gap. CDR3 nucleotide sequence: TGTGCCAGCAGCTTAGAGAGAAAAATAAGGTTCTTC. Protein sequence: CASSLERKIRFF.

In its sample, this clone was seen a few times. The chain links TRBV6-6 to TRBJ1-5, with TRBD1 as a possible D gene (6 bases). CDR3 length: 15 residues. V was trimmed by 2 bases and J by 3 bases, leaving 11 bases between them. Germline V CDR1 and CDR2: MNHNY, SVGAGI (reference sequence). The CDR3 here is CASSYGDITNQPQHF. In nucleotides, the CDR3 is TGTGCCAGCAGTTACGGGGACATTACCAATCAGCCCCAGCATTTT.

The J gene is TRBJ1-6, the V gene TRBV4-3; 7 bases agree with TRBD1. The CDR3 totals 15 residues. CDR1 is LGHNA and CDR2 is YSLEER in the germline V gene. The V segment lost 3 bases and the J segment 5 bases; nucleotides outside the gene matches: 4. The CDR3 spells CASSHRQGNNSPLHF. In nucleotides, the CDR3 is TGCGCCAGCAGCCATCGACAGGGAAATAATTCACCCCTCCACTTT.

The chain joins TRBV28 to TRBJ1-4, with D tentatively TRBD1 (6 bases). The CDR3 runs to 16 residues. Trimming took 6 bases from V and 8 from J, leaving 22 bases between them. Germline CDR1 and CDR2: MDHEN and SYDVKM. The CDR3: CASRPPVGRGGEKLFF. DNA of the CDR3: TGTGCCAGCAGACCCCCCGTTGGCAGGGGTGGCGAAAAACTGTTTTTT.

This clone has a single count. This sequence joins TRBV28 and TRBJ2-3; a possible D gene is TRBD1 (6 bases). V was clipped by 7 bases and J by 2 bases, with 13 bases between them. The CDR3 consists of 14 residues. Germline V lookup: CDR1 MDHEN, CDR2 SYDVKM. CDR3 DNA: TGTGCCAGCACCTGGGGGCAGTACACAGATACGCAGTATTTT. Residues: CASTWGQYTDTQYF.

The J gene is TRBJ1-2, the V gene TRBV15; 7 bases agree with TRBD1. The CDR3 is 16 residues long. Germline loops: CDR1 LNHNV, CDR2 YYDKDF (reference sequence). Losses at the gene ends were 3 bases for V and 8 bases for J; bases not matched to a gene: 15. The CDR3 reads CATSRGRGDSGGGYTF. Here the CDR3 DNA reads TGTGCCACCAGCAGGGGGCGAGGGGACAGTGGGGGAGGCTACACCTTC.

V is TRBV7-8 and J is TRBJ2-7; weak D call: TRBD1 (6 bases). There are 15 residues in the CDR3. Germline-derived CDR1 and CDR2 are SGHVS and FQNEAQ. Trimming pared 4 bases from V and 5 bases from J, leaving 18 bases between. CDR3 DNA: TGTGCCAGCAGCTACAGGGACCAGAGCCTCCACGAGCAGTACTTC. Translation gives CASSYRDQSLHEQYF.

The rearrangement uses TRBV7-2 and TRBJ2-1; 9 nucleotides line up with TRBD2. The CDR3 is 17 residues long. Germline V lookup: CDR1 SGHTA, CDR2 FQGNSA. After removal of 4 bases from V and 6 bases from J, the junction contained 13 bases not matched to a gene. CDR3 DNA sequence: TGTGCCAGCAGCTGGGGGGATAGCGGGAGAAGGGCCAATGAGCAGTTCTTC. Translating it yields CASSWGDSGRRANEQFF. Together with reference TRBV7-2 and TRBJ2-1, the CDR3 gives the full variable domain: GAGVSQSPSNKVTEKGKDVELRCDPISGHTALYWYRQSLGQGLEFLIYFQGNSAPDKSGLPSDRFSAERTGGSVSTLTIQRTQQEDSAVYLCASSWGDSGRRANEQFFGPGTRLTVL.